This T cell receptor (beta chain) was observed in a study of blood T cell repertoires in COVID-19. About the study: From the United States, Italy and Spain came samples of acute and convalescent COVID-19. T cells, B-cell-depleted T cells, or PBMCs provided the cDNA or gDNA that served as material.

In the authors' workflow: Amplification of reference gene primers provided the estimated nucleated cell counts. Libraries were prepared by immunoSEQ multiplex PCR; TCRdb keeps only in-frame clonotypes and omits some of them. The DNA gave D and trimming, while V, J and clone size come from that table. The table records 50,000 to 60,000 clones, almost 90% of them present only once. The junction had 11 bases not matched to a gene; V was cut back by 5 bases and J by 1 base. Germline V CDR1 and CDR2: LNHNV, YYDKDF (reference sequence). The CDR3 runs to 17 residues. The sample taken for sequencing was peripheral blood. The TCR originated in a man aged 60-69 years with active COVID-19. This chain joins TRBV15 and TRBJ2-4, with 7 positions matching TRBD2. The CDR3 DNA is TGTGCCACCAGCCCCGACGGGGGGATGGTGGCCAAAAACATTCAGTACTTC. It encodes CATSPDGGMVAKNIQYF.